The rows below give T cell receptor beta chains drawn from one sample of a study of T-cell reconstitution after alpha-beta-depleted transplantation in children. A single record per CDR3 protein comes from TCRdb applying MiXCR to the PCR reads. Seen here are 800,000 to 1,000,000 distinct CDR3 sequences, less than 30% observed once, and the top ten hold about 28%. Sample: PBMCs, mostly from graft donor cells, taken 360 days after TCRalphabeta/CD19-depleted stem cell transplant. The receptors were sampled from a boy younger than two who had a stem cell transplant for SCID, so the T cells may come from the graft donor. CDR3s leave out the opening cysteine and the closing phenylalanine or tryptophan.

CDR3 protein: ASRLQDRSRVEKLF; V gene: TRBV12-3/TRBV12-4; J gene: TRBJ1-4
CDR3 protein: ASSLRDPIGTEEAF; V gene: TRBV12-3/TRBV12-4; J gene: TRBJ1-1
CDR3 protein: ASSMRSYEQY; V gene: TRBV21-1; J gene: TRBJ2-7
CDR3 protein: ASSLGRRGDTGELF; V gene: TRBV5-1; J gene: TRBJ2-2
CDR3 protein: ASKFSGSGNTEAF; V gene: TRBV6-1; J gene: TRBJ1-1
CDR3 protein: ASSMDAEPTYNEQF; V gene: TRBV6-1; J gene: TRBJ2-1
CDR3 protein: ASSRGLAGGLNTQY; V gene: TRBV7-2; J gene: TRBJ2-3
CDR3 protein: ASSFGSTEAF; V gene: TRBV5-4; J gene: TRBJ1-1
CDR3 protein: ASSKVRTAQETQY; V gene: TRBV21-1; J gene: TRBJ2-5
CDR3 protein: ASSQLRAKVNEQF; V gene: TRBV14; J gene: TRBJ2-1
CDR3 protein: ASSYRGGWTGELF; V gene: TRBV6-2/TRBV6-3; J gene: TRBJ2-2
CDR3 protein: ASNRQGHYGYT; V gene: TRBV6-1; J gene: TRBJ1-2
CDR3 protein: SVRLRGQLEQY; V gene: TRBV29-1; J gene: TRBJ2-7
CDR3 protein: ASSTPGLAANTGELF; V gene: TRBV27; J gene: TRBJ2-2
CDR3 protein: ASSFRPGQGWVYGYT; V gene: TRBV12-3/TRBV12-4; J gene: TRBJ1-2
CDR3 protein: ASTTGGGTEAF; V gene: TRBV19; J gene: TRBJ1-1
CDR3 protein: ASSPRSDQVQY; V gene: TRBV12-3/TRBV12-4; J gene: TRBJ2-7
CDR3 protein: ASSQDIGASYGYT; V gene: TRBV4-2; J gene: TRBJ1-2